This T cell receptor (beta chain) is from a study of shared clonotypes between healthy human individuals. As for the study in general: Per-donor plates numbered three CD4 naive, three CD4 memory, two CD8 naive and one CD8 memory. General study points: A few donors showed sharing of approximately 5% of naive CD4 clonotypes.

Turning to this clone: Its antigen is as yet unknown.

Germline V lookup: CDR1 MNHNS, CDR2 SASEGT. CDR3 length equals 15 residues. V lost 1 base and J lost 2, with 9 bases in between. Clones were sequenced by immunoSEQ multiplex PCR, and TCRdb holds only the in-frame ones, with some missing. The sample shows 1 million to 1.3 million clones, 75% to 85% of them seen only once. Sample: memory CD4+ T cells from PBMCs. Subset specified: CD45RA-negative fraction. The sequence was collected from a man between 18 and 35 years old in good health. Some clones in this sample may be carry-over from other donors' samples. The rearrangement joins TRBV6-1 to TRBJ2-1, with D hard to call. CDR3 loop: CASSEGLGTYNEQFF. CDR3 DNA sequence: TGTGCCAGCAGTGAAGGACTGGGCACCTACAATGAGCAGTTCTTC.